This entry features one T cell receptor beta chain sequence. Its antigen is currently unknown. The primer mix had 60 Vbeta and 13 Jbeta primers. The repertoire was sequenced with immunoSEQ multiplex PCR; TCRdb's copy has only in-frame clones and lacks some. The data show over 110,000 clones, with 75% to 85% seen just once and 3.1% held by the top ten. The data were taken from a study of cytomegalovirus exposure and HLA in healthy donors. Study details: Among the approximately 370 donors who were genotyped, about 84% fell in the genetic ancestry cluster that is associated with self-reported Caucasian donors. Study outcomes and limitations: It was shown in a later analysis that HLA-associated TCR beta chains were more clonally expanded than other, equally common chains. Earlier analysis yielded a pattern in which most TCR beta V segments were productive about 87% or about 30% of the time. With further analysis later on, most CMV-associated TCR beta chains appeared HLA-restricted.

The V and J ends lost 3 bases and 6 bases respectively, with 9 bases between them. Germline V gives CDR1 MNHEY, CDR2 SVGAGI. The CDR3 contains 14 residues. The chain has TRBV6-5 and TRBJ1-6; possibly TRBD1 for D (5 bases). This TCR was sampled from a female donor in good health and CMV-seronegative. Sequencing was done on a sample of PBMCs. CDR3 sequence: CASSYVGGNSPLHF. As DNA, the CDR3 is TGTGCCAGCAGTTATGTGGGGGGTAATTCACCCCTCCACTTT.